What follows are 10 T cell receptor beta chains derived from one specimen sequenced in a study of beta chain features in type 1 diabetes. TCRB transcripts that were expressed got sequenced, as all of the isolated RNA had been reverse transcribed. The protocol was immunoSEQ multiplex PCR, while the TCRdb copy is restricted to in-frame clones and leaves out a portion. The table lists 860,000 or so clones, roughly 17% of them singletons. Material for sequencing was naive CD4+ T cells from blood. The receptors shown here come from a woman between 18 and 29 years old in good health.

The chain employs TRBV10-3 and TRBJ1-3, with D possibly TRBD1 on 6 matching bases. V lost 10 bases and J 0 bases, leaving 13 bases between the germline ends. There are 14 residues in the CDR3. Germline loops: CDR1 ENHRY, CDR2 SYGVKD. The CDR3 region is CATGQGISGNTIYF. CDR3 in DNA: TGTGCCACCGGCCAGGGGATCTCTGGAAACACCATATATTTT.

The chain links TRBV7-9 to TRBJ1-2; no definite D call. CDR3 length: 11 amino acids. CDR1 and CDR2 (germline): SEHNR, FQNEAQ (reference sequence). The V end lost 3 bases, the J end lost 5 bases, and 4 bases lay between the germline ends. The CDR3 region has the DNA TGTGCCAGCAGCTTCTTGTATGGCTACACCTTC. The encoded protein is CASSFLYGYTF.

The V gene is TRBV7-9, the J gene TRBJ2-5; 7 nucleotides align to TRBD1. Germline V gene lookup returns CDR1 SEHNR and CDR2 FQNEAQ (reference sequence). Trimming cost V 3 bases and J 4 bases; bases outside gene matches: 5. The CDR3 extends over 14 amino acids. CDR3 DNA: TGTGCCAGCAGCTTTACAGGGGTTGGAGAGACCCAGTACTTC. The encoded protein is CASSFTGVGETQYF.

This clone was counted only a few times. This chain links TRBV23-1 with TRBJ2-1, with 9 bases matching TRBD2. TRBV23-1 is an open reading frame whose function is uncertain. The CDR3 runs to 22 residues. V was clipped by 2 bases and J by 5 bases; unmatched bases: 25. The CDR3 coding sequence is TGCGCCAGCAGTCAAAACACCCTAGCGGGATGGCCCTCCCCGGCTTTCCACAATGAGCAGTTCTTC. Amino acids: CASSQNTLAGWPSPAFHNEQFF.

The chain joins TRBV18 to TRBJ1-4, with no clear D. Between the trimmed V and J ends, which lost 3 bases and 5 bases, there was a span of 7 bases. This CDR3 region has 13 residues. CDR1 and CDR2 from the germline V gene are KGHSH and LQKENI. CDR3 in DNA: TGTGCCAGCTCACCGAGGGAAAATGAAAAACTGTTTTTT. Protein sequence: CASSPRENEKLFF.

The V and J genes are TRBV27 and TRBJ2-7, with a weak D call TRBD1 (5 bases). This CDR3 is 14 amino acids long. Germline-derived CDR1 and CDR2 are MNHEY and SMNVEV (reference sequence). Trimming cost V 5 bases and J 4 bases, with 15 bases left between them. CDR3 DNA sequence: TGTGCCAGCAGTCCCGGGCCAACAGGATACGAGCAGTACTTC. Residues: CASSPGPTGYEQYF.

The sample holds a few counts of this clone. The CDR3 DNA reads as TGCGCCAGCAGCTTCGTCAGATCCGGGGCTGAAGCTTTCTTT. Its translation: CASSFVRSGAEAFF. The chain couples TRBV5-1 to TRBJ1-1, with unresolved D. Trimming took off 2 bases at V and 6 bases at J, with 14 bases between the two ends. The CDR3 has 14 amino acids. The germline V gene has CDR1 SGHRS and CDR2 YFSETQ. Full variable domain (remainder filled in from reference TRBV5-1 and TRBJ1-1): KAGVTQTPRYLIKTRGQQVTLSCSPISGHRSVSWYQQTPGQGLQFLFEYFSETQRNKGNFPGRFSGRQFSNSRSEMNVSTLELGDSALYLCASSFVRSGAEAFFGQGTRLTVV.

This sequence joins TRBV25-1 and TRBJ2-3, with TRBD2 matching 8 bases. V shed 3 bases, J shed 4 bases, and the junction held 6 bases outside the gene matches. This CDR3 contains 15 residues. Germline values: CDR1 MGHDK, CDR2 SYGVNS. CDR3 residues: CASSESGSQADTQYF. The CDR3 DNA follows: TGTGCCAGCAGTGAGAGCGGGAGTCAAGCAGATACGCAGTATTTT.

The CDR3 region has the DNA TGTGCCAGCAGCTTAGGGAGGCAACCGCTCTCTGGAAACACCATATATTTT. Its protein is CASSLGRQPLSGNTIYF. This chain joins TRBV11-2 and TRBJ1-3; no clear D gene. Germline V lookup: CDR1 SGHAT, CDR2 FQNNGV. V lost 1 base and J lost 0, with 13 bases in between. This CDR3 has 17 residues.

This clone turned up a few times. The CDR3 spells CASSVFTGGTEAFF. The CDR3 nucleotides are TGTGCCAGCAGCGTTTTCACTGGGGGAACTGAAGCTTTCTTT. The chain has TRBV9 and TRBJ1-1, with D perhaps matching TRBD1 (5 bases). In germline, CDR1 is SGDLS, CDR2 YYNGEE. CDR3 length: 14 residues. Trimming cost V 2 bases and J 5 bases, with 13 bases left between them.